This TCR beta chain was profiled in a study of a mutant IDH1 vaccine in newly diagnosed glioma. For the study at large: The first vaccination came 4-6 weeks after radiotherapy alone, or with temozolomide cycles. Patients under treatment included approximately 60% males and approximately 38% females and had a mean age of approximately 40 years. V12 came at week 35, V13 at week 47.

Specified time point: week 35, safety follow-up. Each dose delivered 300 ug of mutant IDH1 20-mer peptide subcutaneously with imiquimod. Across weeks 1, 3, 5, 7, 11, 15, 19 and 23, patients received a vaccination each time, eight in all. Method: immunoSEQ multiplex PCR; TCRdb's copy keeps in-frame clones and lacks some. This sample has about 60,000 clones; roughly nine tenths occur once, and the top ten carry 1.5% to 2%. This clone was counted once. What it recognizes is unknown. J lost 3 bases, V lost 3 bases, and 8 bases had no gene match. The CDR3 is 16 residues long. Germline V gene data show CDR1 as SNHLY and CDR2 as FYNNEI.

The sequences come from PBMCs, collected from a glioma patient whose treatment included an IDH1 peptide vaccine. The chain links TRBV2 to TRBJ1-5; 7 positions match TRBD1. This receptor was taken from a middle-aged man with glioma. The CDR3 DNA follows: TGTGCCAGCAGTGATACGACAGGGTGGGACAATCAGCCCCAGCATTTT. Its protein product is CASSDTTGWDNQPQHF.